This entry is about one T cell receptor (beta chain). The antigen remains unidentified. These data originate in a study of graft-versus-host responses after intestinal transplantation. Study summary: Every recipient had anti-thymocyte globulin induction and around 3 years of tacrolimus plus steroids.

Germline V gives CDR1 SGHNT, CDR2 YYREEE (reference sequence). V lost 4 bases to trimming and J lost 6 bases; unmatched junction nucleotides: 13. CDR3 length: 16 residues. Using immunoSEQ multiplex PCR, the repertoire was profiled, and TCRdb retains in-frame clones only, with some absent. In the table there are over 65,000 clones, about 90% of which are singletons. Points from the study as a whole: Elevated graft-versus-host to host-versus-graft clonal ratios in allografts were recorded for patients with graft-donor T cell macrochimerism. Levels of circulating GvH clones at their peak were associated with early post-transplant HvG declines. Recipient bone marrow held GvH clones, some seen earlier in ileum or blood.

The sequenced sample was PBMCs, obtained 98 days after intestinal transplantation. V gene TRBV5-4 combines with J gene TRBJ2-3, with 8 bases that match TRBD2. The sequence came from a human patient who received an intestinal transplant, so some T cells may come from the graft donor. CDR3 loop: CASSRPGRADRDTQYF. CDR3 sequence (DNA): TGTGCCAGCAGCCGGCCCGGGAGGGCCGATCGGGATACGCAGTATTTT.